This record covers a single T cell receptor beta chain. Alongside a J-beta primer mix, a sample-barcoded 5' primer served in a second PCR lasting about 7 to 11 cycles. TCRdb fed the 5' RACE reads into MiXCR, producing one record per CDR3 protein. The sample has approximately 810,000 distinct CDR3 sequences; about 28% are singletons. This sample stems from a study of blood T cells in healthy people across ages. There are 16 residues in the CDR3. Germline V gene data show CDR1 as SGHRS and CDR2 as YFSETQ. Sequencing was performed on blood. This receptor was obtained from a woman aged 80 or over in good health. The chain carries TRBV5-1 and TRBJ2-1; 11 nucleotides match TRBD2. The closer fit of TRBJ2-7 to the DNA end suggests the J call may be wrong. The CDR3 DNA sequence: TGCGCCAGCAGCTTGGTGGTTAGCGGGGGGGCGAATGAGCAGTACTTC. Its protein product is CASSLVVSGGANEQYF.